This T cell receptor (beta chain) came from a study of T cell responses to AZD1222 COVID-19 vaccine. Study conclusions and caveats: Among the donors, most were white British and more were female, and clonal diversity was possibly underestimated. Baseline seropositivity characterized only 5 to 7 AZD1222 recipients. Spike-specific TCR breadth and depth rose after two AZD1222 doses.

Using immunoSEQ multiplex PCR, the repertoire was profiled, and TCRdb retains in-frame clones only, with some absent. The repertoire holds 120,000 to 150,000 clones, with approximately 91% as singletons. As to this clone: Antigen specificity is unknown.

The sequence was obtained from an adult who received the MenACWY meningococcal vaccine as a control. The input for sequencing was peripheral blood, taken 28 days after the second dose of the MenACWY control vaccine.

CDR3 residues: CASRGSSVHTEAFF. The DNA for the CDR3 is TGTGCCAGCAGGGGATCGTCGGTGCACACTGAAGCTTTCTTT. This rearrangement joins TRBV2 to TRBJ1-1, with D uncertain. This CDR3 is built from 14 residues. Germline V gives CDR1 SNHLY, CDR2 FYNNEI. Trimming left V 6 bases short and J 3 bases short, with 14 bases between.